The clone carrying this TCR beta chain was counted only a few times. Indicated time point: longitudinal time-point 2. The data derive from a study of neurological immune-mediated disorders. MiXCR was run by TCRdb on the 5' RACE reads, yielding one entry per CDR3 protein. The table includes 70,000 to 95,000 distinct CDR3 sequences, approximately 13% detected once. The CDR3 is made up of 13 amino acids. The J segment lost 5 bases and the V segment lost 6 bases, leaving 2 bases of the junction unmatched. Germline-derived CDR1 and CDR2 are MNHEY and SVGEGT. This TCR came from a female donor with HTLV-1-associated myelopathy (HAM/TSP). V gene TRBV6-2 or TRBV6-3 combines with J gene TRBJ2-2; TRBD1 matches at 8 bases. The sequenced sample consisted of PBMCs. CDR3 nucleotides: TGTGCCAGCAGGAGGACAGGGACCGGGGAGCTGTTTTTT. Translated, it gives CASRRTGTGELFF.